A selection of T cell receptor beta chains follows, all from one sample in a study of CD8+ T cells in alopecia areata. TCRdb's copy holds only in-frame clones and misses some; the assay was immunoSEQ multiplex PCR. The repertoire consists of around 34,000 clones, with 45% to 60% occurring once and the leading ten covering almost 40%. Sequencing was performed on NKG2D-high CD8+ T cells sorted from blood. Receptors originate from a human donor with alopecia areata. CDR3s include the opening cysteine and the closing phenylalanine or tryptophan. The D gene is left open where the match is weak. The size field is filled for only some rows; it gives once, few, many or a size class.

j_call v_call clone_size d_call cdr3_aa cdr3_nt
TRBJ2-5 TRBV6-1 NA TRBD2 CASSELAGANQETQYF TGTGCCAGCAGTGAACTAGCGGGGGCTAATCAAGAGACCCAGTACTTC
TRBJ2-2 TRBV7-9 many NA CASSPGGELFF TGTGCCAGCAGTCCCGGCGGGGAGCTGTTTTTT
TRBJ2-1 TRBV14 NA NA CASSPRVRSDEQFF TGTGCCAGCAGCCCTCGTGTCAGGTCGGATGAGCAGTTCTTC
TRBJ1-1 TRBV5-1 NA NA CASSFRGTMNTEAFF TGCGCCAGCAGCTTCAGGGGAACCATGAACACTGAAGCTTTCTTT
TRBJ2-5 TRBV29-1 few TRBD2 CSGGTSGRAKKTQYF TGCAGCGGGGGGACTAGCGGGAGAGCTAAGAAGACCCAGTACTTC
TRBJ2-1 TRBV7-9 few TRBD1 CASSFNRGFSYNEQFF TGTGCCAGCAGCTTCAACAGGGGGTTCTCCTACAATGAGCAGTTCTTC
TRBJ2-7 TRBV2 many NA CASSETVTSYEQYF TGTGCCAGCAGTGAGACGGTCACCTCCTACGAGCAGTACTTC
TRBJ1-2 TRBV27 NA NA CASSFAGAHGYTF TGTGCCAGCAGTTTCGCGGGGGCGCATGGCTACACCTTC
TRBJ2-1 TRBV27 NA TRBD2 CASSSIGLANEQFF TGTGCCAGCAGTAGTATCGGACTAGCGAATGAGCAGTTCTTC
TRBJ2-3 TRBV28 few TRBD1 CASSLGQYTDTQYF TGTGCCAGCAGTTTGGGACAGTACACAGATACGCAGTATTTT
TRBJ2-7 TRBV21-1 NA NA CASSMARHFSEQYF TGTGCCAGCAGCATGGCCCGACATTTCTCCGAGCAGTACTTC
TRBJ2-7 TRBV11-2 once NA CASSFSGSDYEQYF TGTGCCAGCAGCTTCTCAGGGTCTGACTACGAGCAGTACTTC
TRBJ2-5 TRBV11-3 few TRBD2 CASSPGASGGIEQETQYF TGTGCCAGCAGCCCGGGGGCTAGCGGGGGAATTGAACAAGAGACCCAGTACTTC
TRBJ1-5 TRBV7-9 NA TRBD1 CASSLEGGGNQPQHF TGTGCCAGCAGCTTAGAAGGGGGCGGCAATCAGCCCCAGCATTTT
TRBJ1-1 TRBV14 few NA CASSQADPNTEAFF TGTGCCAGCAGCCAAGCGGACCCGAACACTGAAGCTTTCTTT
TRBJ2-3 TRBV7-6 NA TRBD2 CASSARTSGTDTQYF TGTGCCAGCAGCGCTAGGACTAGCGGAACAGATACGCAGTATTTT
TRBJ2-5 TRBV27 NA NA CASSLTSQETQYF TGTGCCAGCAGTTTAACCAGTCAAGAGACCCAGTACTTC
TRBJ1-5 TRBV9 NA TRBD1 CASSSSRDRDQPQHF TGTGCCAGCAGCAGTTCCCGGGACAGGGATCAGCCCCAGCATTTT
TRBJ2-3 TRBV4-1 NA TRBD1 CASSQDGWDRDDPDTDTQYF TGCGCCAGCAGCCAAGATGGTTGGGACAGGGATGACCCTGACACAGATACGCAGTATTTT
TRBJ1-1 TRBV27 NA TRBD1 CASRTQGGPEAFF TGTGCCAGCAGGACCCAGGGGGGTCCTGAAGCTTTCTTT
TRBJ2-6 TRBV5-6 NA TRBD2 CASRTRSGGGANVLTF TGTGCCAGCAGAACCCGATCGGGGGGAGGGGCCAACGTCCTGACTTTC
TRBJ2-4 TRBV10-3 few NA CAISDEFETEAKNIQYF TGTGCCATCAGTGATGAATTTGAGACAGAGGCAAAAAACATTCAGTACTTC
TRBJ2-5 TRBV11-2 few TRBD2 CASTTLGGAFETQYF TGTGCCAGCACCACGCTCGGGGGGGCCTTTGAGACCCAGTACTTC
TRBJ2-1 TRBV7-6 NA NA CASSLVRAGTYNEQFF TGTGCCAGCAGCTTAGTCCGGGCGGGCACCTACAATGAGCAGTTCTTC
TRBJ2-3 TRBV6-6 NA NA CASSYGAGTDTQYF TGTGCCAGCAGTTACGGGGCAGGGACAGATACGCAGTATTTT
TRBJ1-2 TRBV2 NA TRBD1 CATRDRPYGYTF TGTGCCACCCGGGACAGGCCCTATGGCTACACCTTC
TRBJ2-7 TRBV28 NA TRBD1 CASSPSTGELNEQYF TGTGCCAGCAGTCCCTCGACAGGGGAGCTCAACGAGCAGTACTTC
TRBJ1-1 TRBV29-1 NA TRBD1 CSVGRGRPGEEAFF TGCAGCGTTGGCAGGGGGCGGCCCGGAGAGGAAGCTTTCTTT
TRBJ2-7 TRBV7-9 NA NA CASSFRGTYEQYF TGTGCCAGCAGCTTCAGGGGAACCTACGAGCAGTACTTC
TRBJ2-7 TRBV29-1 few NA CSVGRVAYEQYF TGCAGCGTTGGCAGGGTCGCCTACGAGCAGTACTTC
TRBJ2-7 TRBV27 NA NA CASSSRPYEQYF TGTGCCAGCAGTTCTCGACCCTACGAGCAGTACTTC
TRBJ1-4 TRBV6-6 NA NA CASSLTRFGVGEKLFF TGTGCCAGCAGCCTAACAAGATTCGGCGTAGGGGAAAAACTGTTTTTT
TRBJ2-1 TRBV25-1 NA NA CASSLVSSYNEQFF TGTGCCAGCAGTCTCGTCAGCTCCTACAATGAGCAGTTCTTC
TRBJ2-3 TRBV27 once NA CASSPQKVSVTQYF TGTGCCAGCAGCCCTCAAAAGGTTTCGGTTACGCAGTATTTT
TRBJ2-3 TRBV15 NA NA CATSRYSRTDTQYF TGTGCCACCAGCAGGTACTCCAGGACAGATACGCAGTATTTT
TRBJ2-7 TRBV28 NA TRBD1 CASSPRFRDRARRGTYEQYF TGTGCCAGCAGTCCCCGTTTTCGGGACAGGGCCCGAAGGGGTACCTACGAGCAGTACTTC
TRBJ1-5 TRBV19 NA NA CASSIFRQFSNQPQHF TGTGCCAGTAGTATATTCCGGCAGTTTTCGAATCAGCCCCAGCATTTT
TRBJ1-1 TRBV7-9 NA NA CASSQPGGTEAFF TGTGCCAGCAGCCAGCCGGGGGGCACTGAAGCTTTCTTT
TRBJ2-2 TRBV6-4 few NA CASSDLENGELFF TGTGCCAGCAGTGACTTGGAAAACGGGGAGCTGTTTTTT
TRBJ1-2 TRBV14 NA NA CASSQDRLQGGLGYTF TGTGCCAGCAGCCAAGATCGGTTACAGGGCGGGCTCGGCTACACCTTC
TRBJ2-5 TRBV7-8 NA NA CASSLIPKTQYF TGTGCCAGCAGCTTAATTCCGAAGACCCAGTACTTC
TRBJ2-7 TRBV28 NA NA CASSWASLYEQYF TGTGCCAGCAGTTGGGCTAGCCTTTACGAGCAGTACTTC
TRBJ2-7 TRBV7-9 NA NA CASSLATSYSYEQYF TGTGCCAGCAGCTTAGCCACATCTTACTCCTACGAGCAGTACTTC
TRBJ1-1 TRBV4-1 NA NA CASSPTGGGPEAFF TGCGCCAGCAGCCCAACTGGGGGGGGCCCTGAAGCTTTCTTT
TRBJ1-5 TRBV28 NA NA CASEWGTSRQPQHF TGTGCCAGTGAATGGGGGACTAGTCGTCAGCCCCAGCATTTT
TRBJ2-7 TRBV10-3 NA NA CAISEPQGPPYEQYF TGTGCCATCAGTGAGCCGCAGGGTCCCCCTTACGAGCAGTACTTC